Each of the 9 T cell receptor beta chains below was sequenced from the same sample in a study of blood T cell repertoires in COVID-19. Sequenced by immunoSEQ multiplex PCR; TCRdb stores in-frame clones only, minus some. The profile shows just over 650,000 clones, approximately 90% of them singletons. Sequencing was done on a sample of peripheral blood. The receptors were gathered from a young woman with acute or convalescent COVID-19.

The genes are TRBV7-3 and TRBJ1-3, with 9 bases aligning to TRBD1. V was pared by 2 bases and J by 3 bases, with 8 bases of the junction left unmatched. Germline V gene data show CDR1 as SGHTA and CDR2 as FQGTGA. The length of the CDR3 is 17 residues. This chain's CDR3 is CASSLEAGDRDGNTIYF. For the CDR3, the DNA is TGTGCCAGCAGCTTAGAGGCTGGGGACAGGGATGGAAACACCATATATTTT.

As regards this clone: The same CDR3 arises from other DNA sequences in this sample as well. The chain recombines TRBV20-1 with TRBJ1-2, with D perhaps matching TRBD1 (6 bases). V lost 6 bases and J lost 6, with 11 bases in between. The CDR3 length is 11 residues. Germline values: CDR1 DFQATT, CDR2 SNEGSKA (reference sequence). The CDR3 nucleotides read TGCAGTGCCCAGGGGACGGATGGCTACACCTTC. Translated: CSAQGTDGYTF.

The chain combines TRBV21-1 with TRBJ2-3; the table calls TRBD2, which could not be checked here. TRBV21-1 is a recognized pseudogene. This CDR3 has 13 residues. CDR3 amino acids: CASSKSPPYTQYF. CDR3 DNA: TGTGCCAGCAGCAAATCTCCCCCTTATACGCAGTATTTT.

This chain links TRBV6-5 with TRBJ1-5; 12 nucleotides match TRBD1. V trimming: 4 bases; J trimming: 7 bases; junction bases outside the gene matches: 8. This CDR3 is built from 16 residues. Germline assignment: CDR1 MNHEY and CDR2 SVGAGI. In nucleotides, the CDR3 is TGTGCCAGCAGTTTAACCGGGACAGGGGGCCGACAGCCCCAGCATTTT. Encoded protein: CASSLTGTGGRQPQHF.

This rearrangement joins TRBV4-1 to TRBJ1-1; D is unresolved. Germline V lookup: CDR1 MGHRA, CDR2 YSYEKL. Trimming pared 4 bases from V and 5 bases from J, leaving 14 bases between. The CDR3 has 14 amino acids. CDR3 nucleotides: TGCGCCAGCAGCCCCCCCGCATGGGAGACTGAAGCTTTCTTT. Amino acids: CASSPPAWETEAFF.

The genes are TRBV7-9 and TRBJ1-3, with D perhaps TRBD1 (6 bases). The length of the CDR3 is 15 residues. Germline V CDR1 and CDR2: SEHNR, FQNEAQ (reference sequence). Between the trimmed V and J ends, which lost 5 bases and 0 bases, there was a span of 11 bases. CDR3 DNA sequence: TGTGCCAGCAGCCCCGACAGGCACTCTGGAAACACCATATATTTT. Translating gives CASSPDRHSGNTIYF.

This clone was found once. This chain connects TRBV6-6 to TRBJ1-1, with a tentative D call TRBD1 (6 bases). This CDR3 is built from 12 residues. Germline CDR1 is MNHNY and CDR2 is SVGAGI (reference sequence). V shed 5 bases and J shed 12 bases, with 16 bases lying between them. The CDR3 nucleotides are TGTGCCAGCAGTCCGGCGGGGAGGGGGACTTTCTTT. Protein product: CASSPAGRGTFF.

The gene calls are TRBV27 and TRBJ2-7, with 8 bases identical to TRBD1. Per germline, CDR1 MNHEY and CDR2 SMNVEV (reference sequence). J was trimmed by 1 base and V by 4 bases; bases with no gene match: 3. This CDR3 has 14 residues. The CDR3 sequence: CASSSWDRSYEQYF. CDR3 DNA sequence: TGTGCCAGCAGTTCCTGGGACAGGTCCTACGAGCAGTACTTC.

The V gene is TRBV9, the J gene TRBJ1-1; D not certain. CDR3 size: 13 residues. Between the trimmed V and J ends, which lost 4 bases and 1 base, there was a span of 8 bases. CDR1 is SGDLS, CDR2 YYNGEE, per germline. The CDR3 nucleotides read TGTGCCAGCAGCTATGGGCAGAACACTGAAGCTTTCTTT. This sequence encodes CASSYGQNTEAFF.